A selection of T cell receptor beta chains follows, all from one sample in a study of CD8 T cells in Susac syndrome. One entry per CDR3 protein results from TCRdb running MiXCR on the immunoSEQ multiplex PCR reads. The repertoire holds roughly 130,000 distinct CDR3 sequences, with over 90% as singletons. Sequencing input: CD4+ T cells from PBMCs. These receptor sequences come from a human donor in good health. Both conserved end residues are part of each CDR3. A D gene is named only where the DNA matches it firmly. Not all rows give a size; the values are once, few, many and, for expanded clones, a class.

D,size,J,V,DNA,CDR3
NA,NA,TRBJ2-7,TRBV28,TGTGCCAGCAGTTTGGCGCAGGGGTCCTACGAGCAGTACTTC,CASSLAQGSYEQYF
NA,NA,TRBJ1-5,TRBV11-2,TGTGCCAGCAGCTTAGGGCAGCTAGGGCAGCCCCAGCATTTT,CASSLGQLGQPQHF
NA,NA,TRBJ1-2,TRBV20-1,TGCAGTGTTCCACCCCGGACAGCTAGTGGCTACACCTTC,CSVPPRTASGYTF
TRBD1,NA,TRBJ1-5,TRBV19,TGTGCCAGTAGTATCGACAGGGCGAGTCAGCCCCAGCATTTT,CASSIDRASQPQHF
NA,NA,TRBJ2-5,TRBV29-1,TGCAGCGTTGGGAGGTCTCAAGAGACCCAGTACTTC,CSVGRSQETQYF
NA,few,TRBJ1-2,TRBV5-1,TGCGCCAGCAGCCCGGGACATACTAACTATGGCTACACCTTC,CASSPGHTNYGYTF
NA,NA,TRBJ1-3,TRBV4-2,TGTGCCAGCAGCCAAGGGTACAGCTCTGGAAACACCATATATTTT,CASSQGYSSGNTIYF
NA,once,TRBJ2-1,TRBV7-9,TGTGCCGCCCAAAGAGGGCGGAACAATGAGCAGTTCTTC,CAAQRGRNNEQFF
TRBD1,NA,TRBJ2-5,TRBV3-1,TGTGCCAGCAGCCAAGGGACAGGAGTCCAAGAGACCCAGTACTTC,CASSQGTGVQETQYF
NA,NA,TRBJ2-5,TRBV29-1,TGCAGCGCGCCGGGGAACCTACAAGAGACCCAGTACTTC,CSAPGNLQETQYF
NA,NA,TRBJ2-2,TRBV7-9,TGTGCCAGCAGCTTAGCGGAGACAGGCCCTCATGGGGAGCTGTTTTTT,CASSLAETGPHGELFF
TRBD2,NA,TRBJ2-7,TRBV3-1,TGTGCCAGCAGCCCCACTAGCGGGACTACTTACGAGCAGTACTTC,CASSPTSGTTYEQYF
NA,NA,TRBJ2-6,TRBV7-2,TGTGCCAGCAGCTTAAGGGCGGGGTCTGGGGCCAACGTCCTGACTTTC,CASSLRAGSGANVLTF
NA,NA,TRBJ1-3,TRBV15,TGTGCCACCAGCAGAGACCCGTCCGGGCCAGCTGGAAACACCATATATTTT,CATSRDPSGPAGNTIYF
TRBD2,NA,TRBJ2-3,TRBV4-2,TGTGCCAGCAGCCAAGATAGGGCGGGAGTCACAGATACGCAGTATTTT,CASSQDRAGVTDTQYF
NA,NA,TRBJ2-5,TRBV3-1,TGTGCCAGCAGCCAAGAAGTTGTACCGCGGGAGACCCAGTACTTC,CASSQEVVPRETQYF
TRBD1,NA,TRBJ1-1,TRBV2,TGTGCCAGCAGTCTCCTGGGGGACAGGGCTGAAGCTTTCTTT,CASSLLGDRAEAFF
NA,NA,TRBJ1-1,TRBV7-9,TGTGCCAGCAGCTTAGGGGGGAGGCCTGAAGCTTTCTTT,CASSLGGRPEAFF
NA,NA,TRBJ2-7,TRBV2,TGTGCCAGCAGTGAAGGTACGGGCTACGAGCAGTACTTC,CASSEGTGYEQYF
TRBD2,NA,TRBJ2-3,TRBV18,TGTGCCAGCTCACCACGCGGACTAGCGGGAGGAGGGAATACGCAGTATTTT,CASSPRGLAGGGNTQYF
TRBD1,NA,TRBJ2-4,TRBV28,TGTGCCAGCAAAACAGGGGGGAGTCGCATTCAGTACTTC,CASKTGGSRIQYF
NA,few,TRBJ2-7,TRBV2,TGTGCCAGCAGTGAAAGATCGACGGGGAGAGAGCAGTACTTC,CASSERSTGREQYF